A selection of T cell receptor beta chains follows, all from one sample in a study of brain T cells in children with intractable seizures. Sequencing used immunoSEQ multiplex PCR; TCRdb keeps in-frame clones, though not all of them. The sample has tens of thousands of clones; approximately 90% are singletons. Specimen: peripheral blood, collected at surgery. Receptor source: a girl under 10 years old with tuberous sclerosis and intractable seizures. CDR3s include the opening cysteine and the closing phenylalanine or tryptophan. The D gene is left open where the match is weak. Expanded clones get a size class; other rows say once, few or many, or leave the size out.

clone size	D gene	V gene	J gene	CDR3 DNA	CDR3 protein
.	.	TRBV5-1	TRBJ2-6	TGCGCCAGCAGCTTAACGGGGGCTGGGGCCAACGTCCTGACTTTC	CASSLTGAGANVLTF
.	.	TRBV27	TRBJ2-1	TGTGCCAGCAGTTTAAGTGGGGGTCTCTCCTACAATGAGCAGTTCTTC	CASSLSGGLSYNEQFF
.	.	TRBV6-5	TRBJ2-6	TGTGCCAGCAGTTACAGGGGTCGGTCTGGGGCCAACGTCCTGACTTTC	CASSYRGRSGANVLTF
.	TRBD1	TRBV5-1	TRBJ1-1	TGCGCCAGCAGCTTCCCCGTTACAGGGGAAGGCACTGAAGCTTTCTTT	CASSFPVTGEGTEAFF
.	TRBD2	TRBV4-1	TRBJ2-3	TGCGCCAGCAGCCAAGATCCGGAGCGGGGGGGCTTCACAGATACGCAGTATTTT	CASSQDPERGGFTDTQYF
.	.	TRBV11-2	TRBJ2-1	TGTGCCAGCGGGGGGGCCAACAGCAATGAGCAGTTCTTC	CASGGANSNEQFF
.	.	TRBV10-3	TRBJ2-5	TGTGCCATCAGTGAGATCGGACTTAAGATTGAAGAAGAGACCCAGTACTTC	CAISEIGLKIEEETQYF
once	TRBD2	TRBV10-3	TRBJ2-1	TGTGCCATCAGTGAGTCGGGGGGGTACAATGAGCAGTTCTTC	CAISESGGYNEQFF
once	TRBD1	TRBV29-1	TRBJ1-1	TGCAGCGTTGGAAAATTAACAGGGGGCGCTGGGAACACTGAAGCTTTCTTT	CSVGKLTGGAGNTEAFF
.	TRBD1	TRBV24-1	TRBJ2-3	TGTGCCACCAGTGACCTACAGGGGGGCGCAGATACGCAGTATTTT	CATSDLQGGADTQYF
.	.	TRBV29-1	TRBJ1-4	TGCAGCGTGTCGTATGCAACTAATGAAAAACTGTTTTTT	CSVSYATNEKLFF
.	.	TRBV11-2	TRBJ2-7	TGTGCCAGCAGCAAACGACGCCCGGGACCCGTTTCATACGAGCAGTACTTC	CASSKRRPGPVSYEQYF